Shown below are 15 T cell receptor beta chains from a single sample sequenced in a study of brain T cells in children with intractable seizures. The assay was immunoSEQ multiplex PCR, and TCRdb's table has in-frame clones only and misses some. Of 70,000 to 90,000 clones in the sample, around 93% were seen once. This specimen consisted of peripheral blood, obtained at surgery. The receptors originated from a boy under three years old with tuberous sclerosis and intractable seizures.

The chain links TRBV6-1 to TRBJ1-5; D is perhaps TRBD1 (5 bases). The germline V gene has CDR1 MNHNS and CDR2 SASEGT. Trimming pared 0 bases from V and 4 bases from J, leaving 19 bases between. The CDR3 loop spans 18 amino acids. Here the CDR3 DNA reads TGTGCCAGCAGTGAAGCATGGTGGGGGTTAGGGTCAAATCAGCCCCAGCATTTT. It codes for CASSEAWWGLGSNQPQHF.

This sequence joins TRBV6-4 and TRBJ2-3; TRBD2 aligns across 9 bases. J gave up 2 bases and V 3 bases, and 3 bases lay outside the gene matches. Per the germline V gene, CDR1 is MRHNA and CDR2 is SNTAGT. The CDR3 is 15 amino acids. This CDR3 is CASSELAGNTDTQYF. CDR3 coding DNA: TGTGCCAGCAGTGAGCTAGCGGGAAACACAGATACGCAGTATTTT.

This clone has just a few counts. The V gene is TRBV25-1, the J gene TRBJ1-2; tentatively, D is TRBD1 (5 bases). The CDR3 is 12 amino acids. Trimming stripped 3 bases from V and 5 bases from J, with 7 bases between. The germline CDR1 and CDR2 sequences are MGHDK and SYGVNS. The CDR3 protein is CASSDQGYGYTF. CDR3 bases: TGTGCCAGCAGTGATCAGGGATATGGCTACACCTTC.

The rearrangement joins TRBV5-6 to TRBJ2-7, with 9 bases lining up with TRBD2. Germline V gene lookup returns CDR1 SGHDT and CDR2 YYEEEE. CDR3 length equals 11 residues. J gave up 11 bases and V 0 bases, and 0 bases lay outside the gene matches. This chain's CDR3 is CASSLGLAEYF. CDR3 sequence (DNA): TGTGCCAGCAGCTTGGGACTAGCGGAGTACTTC.

Turning to this clone: The same CDR3 can be traced to other DNA sequences in this sample. The chain is built from TRBV12-3 or TRBV12-4 and TRBJ1-1; no clear D gene. V lost 2 bases and J 1 base, leaving 5 bases between the germline ends. The CDR3 is made up of 13 amino acids. CDR3: CASSLTANTEAFF. In DNA form, the CDR3 reads TGTGCCAGCAGTTTAACAGCGAACACTGAAGCTTTCTTT.

The rearrangement links TRBV11-2 to TRBJ2-6; weak D call: TRBD1 (5 bases). Per the germline V gene, CDR1 is SGHAT and CDR2 is FQNNGV. This CDR3 is built from 17 residues. The V end lost 3 bases, the J end lost 2 bases, and 14 bases lay between the germline ends. This CDR3 is CASSLVRGRAGANVLTF. The CDR3 nucleotides read TGTGCCAGCAGCTTGGTAAGGGGAAGAGCTGGGGCCAACGTCCTGACTTTC. Variable domain in full (rest from reference TRBV11-2 and TRBJ2-6): EAGVAQSPRYKIIEKRQSVAFWCNPISGHATLYWYQQILGQGPKLLIQFQNNGVVDDSQLPKDRFSAERLKGVDSTLKIQPAKLEDSAVYLCASSLVRGRAGANVLTFGAGSRLTVL.

This clone occurred once. DNA of the CDR3: TGTGCCAGCAGCTTGGATTGGCCTAGCGCGACCTACGAGCAGTACTTC. It yields the protein CASSLDWPSATYEQYF. V gene TRBV5-4 combines with J gene TRBJ2-7, with a weak D call TRBD2 (6 bases). There are 16 residues in the CDR3. V lost 0 bases and J 2 bases, leaving 15 bases between the germline ends. CDR1 SGHNT and CDR2 YYREEE come from the germline V gene (reference sequence).

The chain links TRBV30 to TRBJ2-7; TRBD1 aligns across 7 bases. Germline V gene sequence: CDR1 GTSNPN, CDR2 SVGIG (reference sequence). The CDR3 totals 18 residues. Trimming removed 3 bases from V and 0 bases from J; junction bases left unmatched: 17. The CDR3 sequence: CAWSLGLIRDRSSYEQYF. For the CDR3, the DNA is TGTGCCTGGAGCCTAGGCCTTATTCGGGACAGATCCTCCTACGAGCAGTACTTC.

The chain combines TRBV19 with TRBJ2-2; D is unclear. The V gene's germline CDR1 is LNHDA and CDR2 SQIVND (reference sequence). V lost 6 bases and J lost 1, with 18 bases in between. CDR3 size: 17 residues. The CDR3: CASSATPASMNTGELFF. CDR3 bases: TGTGCCAGTAGCGCAACCCCAGCCTCCATGAACACCGGGGAGCTGTTTTTT.

This clone showed up just once. The chain recombines TRBV5-4 with TRBJ1-3; weak D call: TRBD1 (5 bases). The CDR3 spans 13 residues. V was shortened by 0 bases and J by 9 bases, with 10 bases between the two germline ends. Germline CDR1 reads SGHNT; CDR2 reads YYREEE (reference sequence). CDR3 loop: CASSLVGQGTIYF. The CDR3 bases are TGTGCCAGCAGCTTGGTCGGTCAGGGCACCATATATTTT.

The J gene is TRBJ1-1, the V gene TRBV11-2, with D unresolved. There are 14 residues in the CDR3. V dropped 4 bases and J dropped 3 bases, with 12 bases sitting between them. Germline CDR1 reads SGHAT; CDR2 reads FQNNGV. This CDR3 is CASSSLGSYTEAFF. As DNA, the CDR3 is TGTGCCAGCAGCTCCTTGGGCAGCTACACTGAAGCTTTCTTT.

V gene TRBV3-1 (or the pseudogene TRBV3-2) combines with J gene TRBJ2-5, with D hard to call. Trimming pared 0 bases from V and 4 bases from J, leaving 12 bases between. Germline-derived CDR1 and CDR2 are LGHDT and YNNKEL (reference sequence). The CDR3 has 15 residues. CDR3 residues: CASSQEIGLSETQYF. CDR3 bases: TGTGCCAGCAGCCAAGAAATAGGCTTGTCAGAGACCCAGTACTTC.

The V call is TRBV16, the J call TRBJ1-2; D is possibly TRBD1 (5 bases). Between the trimmed V and J ends, which lost 4 bases and 1 base, there was a span of 10 bases. Germline CDR1 KGHSY, CDR2 FQNENV. This CDR3 region has 14 residues. The CDR3 region is CASSPFDSNYGYTF. CDR3 DNA sequence: TGTGCCAGCAGCCCGTTCGACAGTAACTATGGCTACACCTTC. Full variable domain (missing parts from reference TRBV16 and TRBJ1-2): GEEVAQTPKHLVRGEGQKAKLYCAPIKGHSYVFWYQQVLKNEFKFLISFQNENVFDETGMPKERFSAKCLPNSPCSLEIQATKLEDSAVYFCASSPFDSNYGYTFGSGTRLTVV.

This clone was found once. V is TRBV20-1 and J is TRBJ1-5; D is unresolved. Germline CDR1 DFQATT, CDR2 SNEGSKA (reference sequence). The CDR3 has 15 residues. V was cut by 3 bases and J by 0 bases, with 12 bases left in between. In nucleotides, the CDR3 is TGCAGTGCTAGTTCTCAAAGAAATAGCAATCAGCCCCAGCATTTT. Its translation: CSASSQRNSNQPQHF.

The chain recombines TRBV5-8 with TRBJ1-2, with 8 bases that match TRBD1. Germline V gene data show CDR1 as SGHTS and CDR2 as YDEGEE. The ends lost 0 bases at V and 4 bases at J; junction bases unmatched: 5. This CDR3 comprises 15 residues. CDR3 protein: CASSLDRGIVYGYTF. CDR3 nucleotide sequence: TGTGCCAGCAGCTTGGACAGGGGGATTGTCTATGGCTACACCTTC.